The T cell receptor (beta chain) described here comes from a study of blood T cell repertoires in COVID-19. Study in general: In each case, the material was cDNA or gDNA derived from T cells, B-cell-depleted T cells, or PBMCs.

As originally analysed: It was from reference gene primer amplification that nucleated cell counts were estimated. This table comes from immunoSEQ multiplex PCR, and its TCRdb copy is limited to in-frame clones, with some not included. The D gene and trimming were derived from the DNA, and the V and J assignments and clone size from that table. The table records 300,000 to 450,000 clones, 80% to 90% of them present only once. The CDR3 length is 15 residues. V lost 0 bases and J 3 bases, leaving 9 bases between the germline ends. Germline-derived CDR1 and CDR2 are LGHNA and YNFKEQ. The Seattle patients, enrolled during active infection, were followed longitudinally.

V usage is TRBV4-2 and J usage is TRBJ1-5, with D possibly matching TRBD1 (5 bases). This receptor was identified in an older woman with COVID-19, enrolled during active disease. Input material: peripheral blood. CDR3 in DNA: TGTGCCAGCAGCCAAGATCGACAGCTCAATCAGCCCCAGCATTTT. This encodes CASSQDRQLNQPQHF.